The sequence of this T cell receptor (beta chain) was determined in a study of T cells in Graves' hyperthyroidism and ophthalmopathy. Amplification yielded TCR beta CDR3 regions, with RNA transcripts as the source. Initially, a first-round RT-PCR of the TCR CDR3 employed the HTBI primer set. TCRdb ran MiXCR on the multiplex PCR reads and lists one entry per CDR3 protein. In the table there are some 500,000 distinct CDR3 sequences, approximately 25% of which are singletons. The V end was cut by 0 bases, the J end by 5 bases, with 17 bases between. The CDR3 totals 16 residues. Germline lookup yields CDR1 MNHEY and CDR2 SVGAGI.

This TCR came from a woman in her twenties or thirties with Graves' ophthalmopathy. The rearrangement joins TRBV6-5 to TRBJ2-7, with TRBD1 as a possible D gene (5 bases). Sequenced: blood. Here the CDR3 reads CASSYSGVPSWDEQYF. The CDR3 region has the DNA TGTGCCAGCAGTTACTCAGGGGTGCCCAGTTGGGACGAGCAGTACTTC.